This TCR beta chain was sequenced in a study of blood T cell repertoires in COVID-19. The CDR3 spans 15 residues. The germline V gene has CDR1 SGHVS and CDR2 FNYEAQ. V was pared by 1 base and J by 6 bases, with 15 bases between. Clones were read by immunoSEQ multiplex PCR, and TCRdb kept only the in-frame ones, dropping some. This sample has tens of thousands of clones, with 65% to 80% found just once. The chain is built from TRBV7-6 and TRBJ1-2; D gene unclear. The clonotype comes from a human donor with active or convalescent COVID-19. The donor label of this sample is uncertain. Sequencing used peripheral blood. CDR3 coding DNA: TGTGCCAGCAGCTTAGAGGTCGGGGAGGGAAATGGCTACACCTTC. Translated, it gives CASSLEVGEGNGYTF.